The 13 T cell receptor beta chains reported below all come from one sample, sequenced in a study of blood T cell repertoires in COVID-19. Clones were read by immunoSEQ multiplex PCR, and TCRdb kept only the in-frame ones, dropping some. The sample yields approximately 86,000 clones, roughly nine tenths seen once. The specimen sequenced was peripheral blood. Receptor source: a man aged 45 to 65 with acute or convalescent COVID-19.

The chain links TRBV5-1 to TRBJ1-1, with D perhaps matching TRBD1 (6 bases). The V end lost 2 bases, the J end lost 0 bases, and 8 bases lay between the germline ends. The germline gives CDR1 SGHRS, CDR2 YFSETQ. The CDR3 sequence is 14 residues long. CDR3 sequence reads: CASSFDRMNTEAFF. In nucleotides, the CDR3 is TGCGCCAGCAGCTTTGACAGGATGAACACTGAAGCTTTCTTT.

On this clone: A junction end diverges from the germline sequence, so it may reflect a read error. The V call is TRBV7-9, the J call TRBJ2-1, with 9 bases aligning to TRBD2. CDR3 length: 15 residues. Germline V lookup: CDR1 SEHNR, CDR2 FQNEAQ (reference sequence). The CDR3 loop is CASSLAGRLYNEQFF. The CDR3 DNA is TGTGCCAGCAGCCTAGCGGGGCGCCTTTACAATGAGCAGTTCTTC. Combining the CDR3 with reference TRBV7-9 and TRBJ2-1 gives the whole variable domain DTGVSQNPRHKITKRGQNVTFRCDPISEHNRLYWYRQTLGQGPEFLTYFQNEAQLEKSRLLSDRFSAERPKGSFSTLEIQRTEQGDSAMYLCASSLAGRLYNEQFFGPGTRLTVL.

The chain is built from TRBV28 and TRBJ1-1; tentative D call: TRBD1 (5 bases). V lost 4 bases, J lost 7 bases, and 10 bases lay in between. The length of the CDR3 is 12 residues. Germline V lookup: CDR1 MDHEN, CDR2 SYDVKM. CDR3 in DNA: TGTGCCAGCAGTTCGACAAGGGGTGAAGCTTTCTTT. Its translation is CASSSTRGEAFF.

The chain has TRBV30 and TRBJ1-1; tentatively, D is TRBD1 (6 bases). The V end lost 0 bases, the J end lost 11 bases, and 19 bases lay between the germline ends. CDR1 and CDR2 from the germline V gene are GTSNPN and SVGIG (reference sequence). This CDR3 comprises 14 residues. CDR3 coding DNA: TGTGCCTGGAGTGTGTCAGGGGCCGTCGCTGGGGCTTTCTTT. It codes for CAWSVSGAVAGAFF.

By frequency in the sample, this clone is large. The CDR3 nucleotides read TGTGCCAGCAGCTTTCTAGCGGGCAACGATGAGCAGTTCTTC. Translating it yields CASSFLAGNDEQFF. The chain has TRBV11-2 and TRBJ2-1; 8 bases map to TRBD2. The CDR3 contains 14 residues. V lost 3 bases, J lost 8 bases, and 6 bases stayed unmatched. The germline CDR1 and CDR2 sequences are SGHAT and FQNNGV.

This chain uses TRBV7-2 with TRBJ1-2; tentatively, D is TRBD1 (5 bases). The CDR3 extends over 13 amino acids. CDR1 SGHTA and CDR2 FQGNSA come from the germline V gene. V was pared by 2 bases and J by 4 bases, with 8 bases between. The CDR3 is CASSLRQPYGYTF. CDR3 in DNA: TGTGCCAGCAGCTTAAGACAGCCCTATGGCTACACCTTC.

Concerning this clone: The sample carries other DNA sequences with the same CDR3. J is TRBJ2-3 and V is TRBV4-1; weak D call: TRBD2 (5 bases). Germline assignment: CDR1 MGHRA and CDR2 YSYEKL. Deletions cut 1 base from V and 2 bases from J, with 10 bases between. The CDR3 spans 15 residues. The chain's CDR3 is CASSQVLASTDTQYF. The CDR3 bases are TGCGCCAGCAGCCAAGTCCTAGCCTCCACAGATACGCAGTATTTT.

CDR3 region: CASTIFGTGIGGLNTEAFF. CDR3 coding DNA: TGTGCCAGCACAATATTCGGGACAGGGATAGGAGGATTGAACACTGAAGCTTTCTTT. J is TRBJ1-1 and V is TRBV5-6; TRBD1 aligns across 9 bases. The ends lost 6 bases at V and 0 bases at J; junction bases unmatched: 18. The germline CDR1 and CDR2 sequences are SGHDT and YYEEEE. There are 19 residues in the CDR3.

The chain joins TRBV19 to TRBJ1-5; D is perhaps TRBD1 (5 bases). The CDR3 has 13 residues. CDR1 and CDR2 from the germline V gene are LNHDA and SQIVND (reference sequence). Trimming shortened V by 1 base and J by 8 bases, and 9 bases separated the two germline ends. CDR3 sequence reads: CASSIGQPEPQHF. The CDR3 nucleotides read TGTGCCAGTAGTATAGGACAGCCGGAGCCCCAGCATTTT.

This clone occurred once. V gene TRBV11-1 combines with J gene TRBJ1-6, with a possible D match to TRBD1 (6 bases). This CDR3 is built from 15 residues. The V end lost 4 bases, the J end lost 8 bases, and 15 bases lay between the germline ends. CDR1 and CDR2 from the germline V gene are SGHAT and FQDESV (reference sequence). The CDR3 sequence: CASSYAGVGHSPLHF. CDR3 bases: TGTGCCAGCAGCTATGCAGGGGTCGGTCATTCACCCCTCCACTTT.

The chain links TRBV6-2 or TRBV6-3 to TRBJ1-2; D unclear. V lost 5 bases to trimming and J lost 4 bases, with 11 bases between them. The germline CDR1 and CDR2 sequences are MNHEY and SVGEGT. This CDR3 has 13 residues. The DNA for the CDR3 is TGTGCCAGCAGTGTACAATGGAGCTATGGCTACACCTTC. Its protein product is CASSVQWSYGYTF.

The rearrangement links TRBV7-2 to TRBJ1-4; 7 bases are a match to TRBD1. The length of the CDR3 is 15 residues. Trimming cost V 6 bases and J 5 bases; bases outside gene matches: 9. Germline assignment: CDR1 SGHTA and CDR2 FQGNSA. CDR3 sequence reads: CASSPNRGINEKLFF. The DNA for the CDR3 is TGTGCCAGCAGTCCTAACAGGGGCATAAATGAAAAACTGTTTTTT.

The chain links TRBV4-2 to TRBJ2-5; D is possibly TRBD2 (6 bases). The germline V gene encodes CDR1 LGHNA and CDR2 YNFKEQ. This CDR3 has 13 residues. V lost 0 bases and J lost 5, with 7 bases in between. Here the CDR3 reads CASSQEGGETQYF. The CDR3, as DNA: TGTGCCAGCAGCCAAGAAGGAGGGGAGACCCAGTACTTC.